This T cell receptor beta chain was documented in a study of blood T cells in healthy people across ages. Notes on the study in general: With age, beta diversity per million T cells declined roughly linearly, significantly by 40.

A sample-barcoded 5' primer and a J-beta primer mix were used in a second PCR of roughly 7 to 12 cycles. TCRdb used MiXCR to reprocess the 5' RACE reads, holding one entry per CDR3 protein. The sample has fewer than 1,200,000 distinct CDR3 sequences, almost 25% seen once; the top ten hold about 0.8%. This clonotype was detected only a few times. Its antigen is not known. Healthy Caucasians from Russia aged roughly 6 to 90 served as donors. These data were likewise used in another study, on T cells of mothers and their children. That study adds: Input to cDNA synthesis comprised all extracted RNA, at a ratio of approximately 1.5 ug per 15 ul. Every mother produced more than 10 million TCR beta CDR3 reads, whereas every child provided 3 million to 3.5 million.

Sequenced sample: blood. This sequence originates from a girl under 10 years old in good health.

The CDR3 here is CASSGGQGRFEQYF. Written as DNA, the CDR3 is TGCGCCAGCAGCGGGGGACAGGGTCGGTTCGAGCAGTACTTC. The V and J genes are TRBV5-1 and TRBJ2-7, with 9 nucleotides matching TRBD1. CDR3 size: 14 residues. Per the germline V gene, CDR1 is SGHRS and CDR2 is YFSETQ. Trimming took 4 bases from V and 6 from J; bases not matched to a gene: 8. The whole variable domain, remainder taken from reference TRBV5-1 and TRBJ2-7, is KAGVTQTPRYLIKTRGQQVTLSCSPISGHRSVSWYQQTPGQGLQFLFEYFSETQRNKGNFPGRFSGRQFSNSRSEMNVSTLELGDSALYLCASSGGQGRFEQYFGPGTRLTVT.